This T cell receptor beta chain is from a study of blood T cell repertoires in COVID-19. Across the whole study: Samples of COVID-19 (acute and convalescent) were obtained from the United States, Italy and Spain. PBMCs, B-cell-depleted T cells, or T cells were the source of the cDNA or gDNA that made up the material.

The CDR3 runs 19 residues. The V end was cut by 6 bases, the J end by 3 bases, with 30 bases between. The germline V gene has CDR1 MDHEN and CDR2 SYDVKM. Original handling: Reference gene primer amplification in the assay estimated nucleated cell counts. The protocol was immunoSEQ multiplex PCR, while the TCRdb copy is restricted to in-frame clones and leaves out a portion. V and J calls and clone size are given by that table; D and trimming were obtained from the DNA. The table includes some 150,000 clones, about 86% detected once. Sequenced: peripheral blood. The receptor was isolated from a woman in her sixties or seventies with acute or convalescent COVID-19. The genes are TRBV28 and TRBJ2-7; perhaps TRBD2 as D (5 bases). CDR3 residues: CASRPGLNTSPALVYEQYF. CDR3 bases: TGTGCCAGCAGACCGGGCTTAAATACTAGTCCCGCGCTAGTCTACGAGCAGTACTTC.